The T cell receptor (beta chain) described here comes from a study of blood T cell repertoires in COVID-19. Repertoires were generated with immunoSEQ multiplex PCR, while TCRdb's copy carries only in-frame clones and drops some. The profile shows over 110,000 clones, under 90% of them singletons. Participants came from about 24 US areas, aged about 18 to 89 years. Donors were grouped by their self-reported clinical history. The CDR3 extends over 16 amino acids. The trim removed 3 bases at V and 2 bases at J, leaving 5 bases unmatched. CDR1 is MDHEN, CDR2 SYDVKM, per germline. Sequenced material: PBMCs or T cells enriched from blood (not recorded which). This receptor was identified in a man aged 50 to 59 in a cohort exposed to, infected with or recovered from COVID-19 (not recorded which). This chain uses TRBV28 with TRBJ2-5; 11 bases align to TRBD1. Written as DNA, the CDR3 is TGTGCCAGCAGTTTCGGACAGGGGGCTCTGCAAGAGACCCAGTACTTC. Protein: CASSFGQGALQETQYF. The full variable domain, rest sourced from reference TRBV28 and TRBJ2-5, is DVKVTQSSRYLVKRTGEKVFLECVQDMDHENMFWYRQDPGLGLRLIYFSYDVKMKEKGDIPEGYSVSREKKERFSLILESASTNQTSMYLCASSFGQGALQETQYFGPGTRLLVL.